This TCR beta chain stems from a study of T cell responses to AZD1222 COVID-19 vaccine (dated by TCRdb to the early 2020s). As for the study more broadly: TCR sequencing was performed for about 240 trial participants, of whom around 200 were given two doses of AZD1222 and around 26 were given two doses of MenACWY control vaccine. Trial participants were enrolled into age subgroups of 18-55, 56-69 and 70-plus years, which contained about 150, 28 and 57 TCR-sequenced participants, respectively.

The CDR3 regions of human TCRbeta chains were analyzed by immunosequencing. For the original study's pipeline: Repertoire TCRs were checked for matches against a reference library of SARS-CoV-2-specific TCRs that had been generated using the MIRA antigen-specificity platform. Breadth was defined as the fraction of unique TCRs that were SARS-CoV-2-associated. Depth was defined as the fraction of total T cells that were SARS-CoV-2-associated. Using the MIRA data, each spike-specific TCR was assigned both to the spike region to which the TCR was reactive and to a CD4 or CD8 class. Log10-transformed breadth and depth values were compared by one-way ANOVA with Sidak's multiple comparisons tests. The clones in this table, taken by TCRdb from immuneACCESS, are in-frame only. Not every clone is retained; where verified, under half of the shortfall comes from an unresolved V gene, and the cause of the rest is unknown. The V and J calls and clone size come from that table; D and trimming were worked out from the DNA. The table for this sample lists 110,000 to 150,000 clones; approximately 91% of them were counted only once. Together, the top ten hold around 2.1% of the sample.

Points on this clone: This receptor's antigen is unknown. No much larger clonotype is one base removed from it; base qualities were not supplied.

The germline V gene (reference sequence) specifies LNHDA as CDR1 and SQIVND as CDR2. The CDR3 measures 13 amino acids from cysteine to phenylalanine. Just CDR3 DNA is preserved here, 39 bases in frame from base 1. Trimming costs V 4 bases and J 3 bases, and their ends lie 10 bases apart. The label giving this sample's time point can be read as: about 28 days (+/-7) after the second vaccine dose. AZD1222 recipients whose second dose came at about 4 weeks and those whose second dose came at about 12 weeks were combined into one group, since spike-specific TCR depth and breadth did not differ between the two schedules. Vaccinee samples were obtained from the UK trials COV001 and COV002, which included a single-blind randomized controlled phase 2/3 trial of AZD1222 (ChAdOx1 nCoV-19) in healthy adults. For TCRbeta chain sequencing, PBMC samples were collected from trial participants at day 0 and at day 28 after the second dose.

Study-wide findings and limitations: After two AZD1222 doses, both the breadth and the depth of spike-specific TCRs were significantly higher than at day 0 and than in MenACWY recipients. Reportedly, almost half of the unique spike-specific TCRs recognized epitopes lying outside the regions that are mutated in the B.1.351 and B.1.1.7 variants. Vaccine-associated CD4 TCRs spanned the whole spike protein, with dominant responses in regions 160-218 and 743-854. Because no day 14 peak-response samples were available, the repertoires could be characterized only after the peak T cell response. Most participants were white British and females outnumbered males, and the authors suggested that clonal diversity may have been underestimated. Conclusions about previously exposed vaccinees are limited because only five to seven AZD1222 recipients were SARS-CoV-2 seropositive at baseline. The 56-69-year group was small, and its depth increase did not reach significance, likely because of low power.

This clonotype originated in an adult who received the AZD1222 COVID-19 vaccine. Specimen: peripheral blood, collected 28 days after the second AZD1222 dose. The chain joins TRBV19 to TRBJ2-7; the D gene is perhaps TRBD1, from 5 matching bases. The CDR3 in this case is CASSNAGYYEQYF. The nucleotide sequence is given as TGTGCCAGTAGTAACGCAGGGTACTACGAGCAGTACTTC.